Sequencing of this TCR beta chain was carried out in a study of T cell changes during pregnancy in multiple sclerosis. V gave up 3 bases and J gave up 10 bases; unmatched junction bases: 8. The length of the CDR3 is 14 residues. The germline CDR1 and CDR2 sequences are LNHDA and SQIVND (reference sequence). Assay: immunoSEQ multiplex PCR; the TCRdb copy retains only in-frame clones and omits some. Seen here are more than 15,000 clones, roughly 90% observed once, and the top ten hold 10% to 15%. This receptor was identified in a female donor in good health, enrolled as a control in a pregnancy study. The material was CD8+ T cells from peripheral blood mononuclear cells, obtained after pregnancy. The chain joins TRBV19 to TRBJ1-2; 10 bases agree with TRBD1. This CDR3 reads CASSIGPGQGYYTF. Here the CDR3 DNA reads TGTGCCAGTAGTATTGGCCCGGGACAGGGGTACTACACCTTC.